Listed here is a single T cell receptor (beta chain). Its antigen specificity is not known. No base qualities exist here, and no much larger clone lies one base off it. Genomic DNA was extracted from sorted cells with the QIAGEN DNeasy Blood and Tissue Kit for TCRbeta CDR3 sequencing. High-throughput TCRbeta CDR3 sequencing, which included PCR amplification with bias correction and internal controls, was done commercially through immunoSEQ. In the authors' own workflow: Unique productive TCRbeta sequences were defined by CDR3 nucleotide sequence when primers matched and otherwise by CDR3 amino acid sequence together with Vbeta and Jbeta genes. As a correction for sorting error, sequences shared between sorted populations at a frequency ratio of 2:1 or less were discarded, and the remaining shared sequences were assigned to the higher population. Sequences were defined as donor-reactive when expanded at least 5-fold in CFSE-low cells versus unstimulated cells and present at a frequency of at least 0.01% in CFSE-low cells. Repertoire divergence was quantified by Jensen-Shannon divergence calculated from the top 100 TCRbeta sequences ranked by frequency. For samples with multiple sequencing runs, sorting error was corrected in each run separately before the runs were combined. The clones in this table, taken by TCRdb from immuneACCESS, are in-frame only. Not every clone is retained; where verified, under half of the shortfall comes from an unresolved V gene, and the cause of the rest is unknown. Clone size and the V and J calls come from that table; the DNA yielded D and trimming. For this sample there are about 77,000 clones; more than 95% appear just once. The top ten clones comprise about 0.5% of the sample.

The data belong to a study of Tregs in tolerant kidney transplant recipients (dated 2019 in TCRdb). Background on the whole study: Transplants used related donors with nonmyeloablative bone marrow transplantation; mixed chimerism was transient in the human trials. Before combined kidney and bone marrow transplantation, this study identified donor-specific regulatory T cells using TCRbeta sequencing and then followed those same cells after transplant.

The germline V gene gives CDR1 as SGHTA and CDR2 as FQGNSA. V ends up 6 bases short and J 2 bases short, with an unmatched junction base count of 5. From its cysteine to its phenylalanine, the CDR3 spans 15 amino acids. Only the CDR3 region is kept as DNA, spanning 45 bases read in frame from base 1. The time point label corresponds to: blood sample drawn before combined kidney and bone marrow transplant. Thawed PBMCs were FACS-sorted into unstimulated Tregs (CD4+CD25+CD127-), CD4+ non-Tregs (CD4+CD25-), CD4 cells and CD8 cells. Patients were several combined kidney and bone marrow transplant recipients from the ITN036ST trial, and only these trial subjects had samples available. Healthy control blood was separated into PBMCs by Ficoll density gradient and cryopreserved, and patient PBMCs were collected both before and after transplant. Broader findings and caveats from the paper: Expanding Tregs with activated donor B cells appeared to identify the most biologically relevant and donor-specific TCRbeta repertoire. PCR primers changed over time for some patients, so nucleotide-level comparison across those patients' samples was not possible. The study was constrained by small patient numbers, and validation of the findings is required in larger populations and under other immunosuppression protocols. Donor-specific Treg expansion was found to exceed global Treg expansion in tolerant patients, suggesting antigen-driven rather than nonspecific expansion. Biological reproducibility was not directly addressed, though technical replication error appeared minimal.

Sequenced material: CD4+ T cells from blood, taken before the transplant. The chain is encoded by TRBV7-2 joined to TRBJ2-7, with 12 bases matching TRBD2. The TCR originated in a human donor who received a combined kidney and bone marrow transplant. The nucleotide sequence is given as TGTGCCAGCAGGAACGGACTAGCGGGGACCTACGAGCAGTACTTC. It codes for CASRNGLAGTYEQYF.